The 14 T cell receptor beta chains given below trace back to one sample, sequenced in a study of identical twins. One entry per CDR3 protein results from TCRdb running MiXCR on the 5' RACE reads. Among around 650,000 distinct CDR3 sequences, 7.1% were seen once, and the ten largest hold 1.5% to 2%. The same data also contributed to another study, on yellow fever vaccine responses in identical twins.

The sequenced sample was PBMCs. The receptors shown here come from a woman between 18 and 29 years old in good health.

The chain is built from TRBV3-1 and TRBJ2-7; no clear D gene. This CDR3 is 13 amino acids long. CDR1 is LGHDT and CDR2 is YNNKEL in the germline V gene (reference sequence). The V gene lost 1 base and the J gene lost 6 bases, with 10 bases spanning the gap. In nucleotides, the CDR3 is TGTGCCAGCAGCCAAGTTGAGTCAAGCGAGCAGTACGTC. This codes for CASSQVESSEQYV.

This clonotype was seen at least ten times. This chain joins TRBV2 and TRBJ2-5; TRBD2 might be the D (6 bases). The ends were cut back, 6 bases at V and 6 bases at J, with 23 bases in the middle. Germline V gives CDR1 SNHLY, CDR2 FYNNEI. The CDR3 is 16 residues long. Written as DNA, the CDR3 is TGTGCCAGCAGGGACGTGGAGCGCCCCGGGAGTAAGACCCAGTACTTC. Translated: CASRDVERPGSKTQYF. The full variable domain, in which reference TRBV2 and TRBJ2-5 provide the parts outside the CDR3, is EPEVTQTPSHQVTQMGQEVILRCVPISNHLYFYWYRQILGQKVEFLVSFYNNEISEKSEIFDDQFSVERPDGSNFTLKIRSTKLEDSAMYFCASRDVERPGSKTQYFGPGTRLLVL.

The chain is built from TRBV12-3 or TRBV12-4 and TRBJ1-2, with TRBD1 matching 8 bases. With V trimmed by 9 bases and J by 5 bases, 11 bases remained unmatched. The CDR3 extends over 14 amino acids. CDR3 sequence reads: CASTPGGGWYGYTF. The DNA of the CDR3 is TGTGCCAGTACACCAGGGGGCGGATGGTATGGCTACACCTTC.

This clonotype was counted between two and nine times. This chain joins TRBV5-6 and TRBJ2-7; TRBD2 aligns across 10 bases. The V and J ends lost 3 bases and 5 bases, in that order; junction bases with no gene match: 5. CDR3 length equals 14 residues. CDR1 is SGHDT and CDR2 is YYEEEE in the germline V gene. CDR3 amino acids: CASSSLAGVDEQYF. DNA for the CDR3: TGTGCCAGCAGCTCGCTAGCGGGAGTCGACGAGCAGTACTTC.

The chain uses TRBV5-1 and TRBJ2-1; weak D call: TRBD2 (6 bases). The CDR3 sequence is 13 residues long. Germline loops: CDR1 SGHRS, CDR2 YFSETQ. Between the trimmed V and J ends, which lost 4 bases and 8 bases, there was a span of 13 bases. CDR3: CASSRVLADEQFF. The CDR3 coding sequence is TGCGCCAGCAGCAGGGTTTTAGCGGATGAGCAGTTCTTC. Based on the CDR3 plus reference TRBV5-1 and TRBJ2-1, the full variable domain is KAGVTQTPRYLIKTRGQQVTLSCSPISGHRSVSWYQQTPGQGLQFLFEYFSETQRNKGNFPGRFSGRQFSNSRSEMNVSTLELGDSALYLCASSRVLADEQFFGPGTRLTVL.

The rearrangement links TRBV7-8 to TRBJ2-2; unclear D gene. Germline V lookup: CDR1 SGHVS, CDR2 FQNEAQ. The CDR3 is 17 amino acids. V lost 0 bases to trimming and J lost 4 bases, with 15 bases between them. The CDR3 here is CASSLADKLVVTGELFF. As DNA, the CDR3 is TGTGCCAGCAGCTTAGCCGACAAGCTCGTGGTCACCGGGGAGCTGTTTTTT. Together with reference TRBV7-8 and TRBJ2-2, the CDR3 gives the full variable domain: GAGVSQSPRYKVAKRGQDVALRCDPISGHVSLFWYQQALGQGPEFLTYFQNEAQLDKSGLPSDRFFAERPEGSVSTLKIQRTQQEDSAVYLCASSLADKLVVTGELFFGEGSRLTVL.

The sample holds a few counts of this clonotype. The V and J genes are TRBV5-1 and TRBJ2-1; 14 bases match TRBD2. Germline assignment: CDR1 SGHRS and CDR2 YFSETQ. This CDR3 has 16 amino acids. V was pared by 4 bases and J by 9 bases, with 9 bases of the junction left unmatched. The chain's CDR3 is CASSGGLAGVSGEQFF. The CDR3 DNA follows: TGCGCCAGCAGCGGGGGACTAGCGGGGGTGTCTGGTGAGCAGTTCTTC.

The rearrangement joins TRBV4-1 to TRBJ1-1, with D hard to call. The germline gives CDR1 MGHRA, CDR2 YSYEKL. The CDR3 length is 14 residues. V lost 4 bases and J 0 bases, leaving 9 bases between the germline ends. DNA for the CDR3: TGCGCCAGCAGCCCCGGGGAGTTGAACACTGAAGCTTTCTTT. It is translated as CASSPGELNTEAFF.

In its sample, this clonotype was seen a few times. The chain couples TRBV6-1 to TRBJ1-2; D remains unclear. Germline CDR1 MNHNS, CDR2 SASEGT. The CDR3 is made up of 13 amino acids. Trimming took off 1 base at V and 7 bases at J, with 10 bases between the two ends. CDR3 in amino acids: CASSEGVGSGYTF. The CDR3 bases are TGTGCCAGCAGTGAAGGGGTTGGCTCTGGCTACACCTTC.

This clonotype was picked up a small number of times. The chain recombines TRBV3-1 with TRBJ2-2; D is uncertain. V gave up 3 bases and J gave up 9 bases, with 11 bases separating them. CDR1 and CDR2 from the germline V gene are LGHDT and YNNKEL (reference sequence). This CDR3 region has 13 residues. CDR3 protein: CASSQATIRELFF. The CDR3 region has the DNA TGTGCCAGCAGCCAGGCGACAATCCGGGAGCTGTTTTTT. The full variable domain, rest sourced from reference TRBV3-1 and TRBJ2-2, is DTAVSQTPKYLVTQMGNDKSIKCEQNLGHDTMYWYKQDSKKFLKIMFSYNNKELIINETVPNRFSPKSPDKAHLNLHINSLELGDSAVYFCASSQATIRELFFGEGSRLTVL.

This clonotype was counted between two and nine times. CDR3 in DNA: TGCAGTGCTAGATCGGGGGTTGAGCAGTTCTTC. The encoded protein is CSARSGVEQFF. V is TRBV20-1 and J is TRBJ2-1; maybe TRBD2 (6 bases). The CDR3 totals 11 residues. V was trimmed by 2 bases and J by 9 bases, leaving 8 bases between them. CDR1 and CDR2 from the germline V gene are DFQATT and SNEGSKA (reference sequence).

This clonotype was counted many times. This chain joins TRBV11-3 and TRBJ2-1; no firm D call. The CDR3 runs 14 residues. The V end lost 0 bases, the J end lost 6 bases, and 9 bases lay between the germline ends. Germline V gene sequence: CDR1 SGHNT, CDR2 YENEEA. CDR3 loop: CASSLDPGRNEQFF. In DNA form, the CDR3 reads TGTGCCAGCAGCTTAGATCCCGGACGCAATGAGCAGTTCTTC. Variable domain in full (rest from reference TRBV11-3 and TRBJ2-1): EAGVVQSPRYKIIEKKQPVAFWCNPISGHNTLYWYLQNLGQGPELLIRYENEEAVDDSQLPKDRFSAERLKGVDSTLKIQPAELGDSAVYLCASSLDPGRNEQFFGPGTRLTVL.

This clonotype was counted between two and nine times. The chain combines TRBV5-1 with TRBJ2-5; 8 nucleotides align to TRBD1. The V gene end was trimmed by 5 bases and the J gene end by 2 bases; junction bases not matched to a gene: 5. From germline, CDR1 is SGHRS and CDR2 YFSETQ. There are 14 residues in the CDR3. The CDR3 DNA reads as TGCGCCAGCAGACACACAGGGGGACAAGAGACCCAGTACTTC. It codes for CASRHTGGQETQYF. The full variable domain, completed using reference TRBV5-1 and TRBJ2-5, is KAGVTQTPRYLIKTRGQQVTLSCSPISGHRSVSWYQQTPGQGLQFLFEYFSETQRNKGNFPGRFSGRQFSNSRSEMNVSTLELGDSALYLCASRHTGGQETQYFGPGTRLLVL.

The rearrangement links TRBV28 to TRBJ2-1; D is unresolved. Germline V gene data show CDR1 as MDHEN and CDR2 as SYDVKM. The CDR3 length is 12 residues. Deletions cut 2 bases from V and 12 bases from J, with 11 bases between. This CDR3 is CASSLGLTPQFF. CDR3 coding DNA: TGTGCCAGCAGTTTAGGTCTAACCCCGCAGTTCTTC.